This TCR beta chain emerged from a study of spatial heterogeneity in lung cancer. The study, taken as a whole, reports: Ubiquitous expanded tumor TCRs were seen in blood more at resection than at follow-up.

TCR cDNA molecules were tagged individually, and each one carried a unique molecular identifier. Using its own MiXCR run on the 5' RACE reads, TCRdb lists one record per CDR3 protein. Here the sample spans around 9,800 distinct CDR3 sequences, around 6% being singletons. The CDR3 covers 13 residues. V was cut by 6 bases and J by 1 base, with 10 bases left in between. In germline, CDR1 is DFQATT, CDR2 SNEGSKA (reference sequence). Sample time point: sample taken at primary tumor resection. Researchers sequenced whole RNA taken from tumor, nontumor lung or frozen PBMC without sorting. This clonotype has a count of ten or more. Its antigen is still unknown.

The sequencing here drew on PBMCs, taken at surgery. This TCR came from a male donor with early-stage non-small cell lung cancer. The V call is TRBV20-1, the J call TRBJ2-1; the D gene could be TRBD1 or TRBD2 (5 bases each). CDR3 in amino acids: CSAGALSYNEQFF. CDR3 DNA sequence: TGCAGTGCCGGGGCCCTATCCTACAATGAGCAGTTCTTC.